The entry below describes one T cell receptor (beta chain). Its antigen is still unknown. TCR cDNA, made by 5'RACE template switching, carried an added universal primer site and UMIs. TCRdb used MiXCR to reprocess the 5' RACE reads, holding one entry per CDR3 protein. The repertoire holds approximately 510,000 distinct CDR3 sequences, with 20% to 25% as singletons. The CDR3 loop spans 13 amino acids. Trimming removed 3 bases from V and 5 bases from J, with 8 bases in between. Germline V gene data show CDR1 as ENHRY and CDR2 as SYGVKD. The sample belongs to a study of T cells after yellow fever vaccination. Study findings and constraints: Most primary-vaccination clones reappeared after the booster (about 95% CD4, roughly 88% CD8).

This specimen consisted of PBMCs, obtained 21 days after the first yellow fever vaccination. The sequence derives from a man aged 18 to 29 who received the YFV17D yellow fever vaccine. The V call is TRBV10-3, the J call TRBJ2-4; maybe TRBD1 (6 bases). The CDR3, as DNA: TGTGCCATCAGTGACAGGGGACAAAACATTCAGTACTTC. It yields the protein CAISDRGQNIQYF.